The T cell receptor beta chain described here comes from a study of T cell changes during pregnancy in multiple sclerosis. The CDR3 is made up of 12 amino acids. Trimming cost V 4 bases and J 6 bases, with 6 bases left between them. The V gene's germline CDR1 is MDHEN and CDR2 SYDVKM. Data came from immunoSEQ multiplex PCR; TCRdb stores just in-frame clones and leaves some out. The data show about 38,000 clones, with 75% to 95% seen just once and around 10% held by the top ten. The receptor was derived from a female donor with multiple sclerosis, enrolled in a pregnancy study. The chain carries TRBV28 and TRBJ2-2; TRBD1 is a possible D gene (6 bases). This specimen consisted of CD8+ T cells from peripheral blood mononuclear cells, obtained after pregnancy. The DNA for the CDR3 is TGTGCCAGCAGTTCAGGGGCCGGGGAGCTGTTTTTT. It is translated as CASSSGAGELFF.